The 8 T cell receptor beta chains reported below all come from one sample, sequenced in a study of blood T cell repertoires in COVID-19 (TCRdb year 2020). Library prep was done by the immunoSEQ multiplex PCR assay. The table was pulled from immuneACCESS by TCRdb, which kept in-frame rearrangements only. Such tables lose some clones; where checked, under half of the loss comes from unresolved V genes, and the rest has no known cause. Across this sample there are 330,000 or so clones, with about 87% seen only once. 5% to 6% of the sample rests with the top ten. Specimen: PBMCs or T cells enriched from blood (not recorded which). The receptors were gathered from a man younger than 45 who had recovered from COVID-19.

The rearrangement joins TRBV20-1 to TRBJ2-3; 9 bases agree with TRBD2. V was pared by 3 bases and J by 5 bases, with 9 bases of the junction left unmatched. The CDR3 length is 15 residues. Germline V gives CDR1 DFQATT, CDR2 SNEGSKA (reference sequence). DNA of the CDR3: TGCAGTGCTAGTTTTAGCGGGGGTGTGGGAGATACGCAGTATTTT. It is translated as CSASFSGGVGDTQYF.

The V and J genes are TRBV6-1 and TRBJ2-5; D possibly corresponds to TRBD2 (7 bases). Germline values: CDR1 MNHNS, CDR2 SASEGT. The CDR3 spans 18 residues. The ends were cut back, 1 base at V and 1 base at J, with 19 bases in the middle. Written as DNA, the CDR3 is TGTGCCAGCAGTGAAGATCGGGGAGGGGGGCTCAGCCAAGAGACCCAGTACTTC. This encodes CASSEDRGGGLSQETQYF.

The chain employs TRBV5-6 and TRBJ2-3; TRBD2 matches at 11 bases. Germline-derived CDR1 and CDR2 are SGHDT and YYEEEE. V lost 3 bases, J lost 1 base, and 4 bases stayed unmatched. The CDR3 covers 16 residues. The CDR3 nucleotides read TGTGCCAGCAGCTCTACTAGCGGGGGAGGCACAGATACGCAGTATTTT. Its translation: CASSSTSGGGTDTQYF.

In its sample, this clone was seen once. This chain joins TRBV2 and TRBJ1-5; D uncertain. The CDR3 sequence is 15 residues long. With 2 bases removed from V and 4 bases from J, the gap between germline ends came to 12 bases. Germline V gene data show CDR1 as SNHLY and CDR2 as FYNNEI. The chain's CDR3 is CASSENLAQNQPQHF. CDR3 nucleotides: TGTGCCAGCAGTGAAAACCTAGCCCAAAATCAGCCCCAGCATTTT. Combining the CDR3 with reference TRBV2 and TRBJ1-5 gives the whole variable domain EPEVTQTPSHQVTQMGQEVILRCVPISNHLYFYWYRQILGQKVEFLVSFYNNEISEKSEIFDDQFSVERPDGSNFTLKIRSTKLEDSAMYFCASSENLAQNQPQHFGDGTRLSIL.

The genes are TRBV10-3 and TRBJ1-2; possible D gene TRBD1, 5 bases. V lost 4 bases, J lost 4 bases, and 13 bases lay in between. Germline V CDR1 and CDR2: ENHRY, SYGVKD. This CDR3 region has 14 residues. CDR3 bases: TGTGCCATCAGTGGGGACTTAGGGCCCTATGGCTACACCTTC. It specifies CAISGDLGPYGYTF.

The genes are TRBV18 and TRBJ1-1; D perhaps matches TRBD1 (5 bases). V lost 3 bases and J 2 bases, leaving 13 bases between the germline ends. The germline CDR1 and CDR2 sequences are KGHSH and LQKENI. The CDR3 runs 15 residues. CDR3 bases: TGTGCCAGCTCACCCAAACAGGACCCAAACACTGAAGCTTTCTTT. Translating it yields CASSPKQDPNTEAFF.

The J gene is TRBJ2-5, the V gene TRBV7-9; 7 bases are shared with TRBD1. Germline V gives CDR1 SEHNR, CDR2 FQNEAQ (reference sequence). This CDR3 is 15 amino acids long. V shed 5 bases and J 1 base; nucleotides not matched to a gene: 7. The CDR3 bases are TGTGCCAGCAGCAAACCGACAGGGACCCAAGAGACCCAGTACTTC. As protein: CASSKPTGTQETQYF. The complete variable domain, with remaining parts taken from reference TRBV7-9 and TRBJ2-5, reads DTGVSQNPRHKITKRGQNVTFRCDPISEHNRLYWYRQTLGQGPEFLTYFQNEAQLEKSRLLSDRFSAERPKGSFSTLEIQRTEQGDSAMYLCASSKPTGTQETQYFGPGTRLLVL.

This chain links TRBV27 with TRBJ1-2; tentatively, D is TRBD1 (5 bases). The CDR3 length is 16 residues. CDR1 and CDR2 from the germline V gene are MNHEY and SMNVEV (reference sequence). V was cut by 2 bases and J by 8 bases, with 21 bases left in between. CDR3 DNA sequence: TGTGCCAGCAGTTTAATAAGGGGAGGGCTGATGTGGGGCTACACCTTC. Amino acids: CASSLIRGGLMWGYTF.